The TCR beta chain under discussion was sequenced for a study of cytomegalovirus exposure and HLA in healthy donors. Both 60 Vbeta primers and 13 Jbeta primers went into the PCR. Clones were read by immunoSEQ multiplex PCR, and TCRdb kept only the in-frame ones, dropping some. The data contain over 65,000 clones, roughly 80% of them singletons. V shed 1 base and J 4 bases; nucleotides not matched to a gene: 16. Germline V CDR1 and CDR2: SGHTA, FQGNSA. The length of the CDR3 is 18 residues. This sequence was found in a woman aged 25 to 39 in good health and CMV-seropositive. The sequencing input was PBMCs. The rearrangement links TRBV7-2 to TRBJ2-7, with 7 bases lining up with TRBD2. The CDR3 nucleotides are TGTGCCAGCAGCTTAGGGGGGACTGGGGCTAGCGGTATTTACGAGCAGTACTTC. Translating gives CASSLGGTGASGIYEQYF.